What follows are 27 T cell receptor beta chains derived from one specimen sequenced in a study of blood T cell repertoires in COVID-19. The data were produced by immunoSEQ multiplex PCR, yet TCRdb's version contains in-frame clones alone and is incomplete. Seen here are 100,000 to 150,000 clones, roughly three quarters observed once, and the top ten hold 1.5% to 2%. Specimen: peripheral blood. The receptors stem from a woman between 65 and 79 years old with acute or convalescent COVID-19.

This clone has more than one count but fewer than ten. The chain uses TRBV30 and TRBJ2-6; D unresolved. The CDR3 length is 15 residues. Trimming removed 2 bases at V and 0 bases at J, with 8 bases between. CDR1 is GTSNPN, CDR2 SVGIG, per germline (reference sequence). CDR3 DNA: TGTGCCTGGAGTATGTTGGCCTCTGGGGCCAACGTCCTGACTTTC. Its protein product is CAWSMLASGANVLTF.

V and J are TRBV4-1 and TRBJ1-5; D ambiguous. The length of the CDR3 is 13 residues. In germline, CDR1 is MGHRA, CDR2 YSYEKL. V shed 0 bases and J shed 4 bases, with 4 bases lying between them. CDR3 sequence reads: CASSQDMNQPQHF. CDR3 sequence (DNA): TGCGCCAGCAGCCAAGATATGAATCAGCCCCAGCATTTT.

The chain joins TRBV29-1 to TRBJ1-1, with 7 bases lining up with TRBD1. With V trimmed by 4 bases and J by 7 bases, 9 bases remained unmatched. Germline-derived CDR1 and CDR2 are SQVTM and ANQGSEA. This CDR3 is built from 13 residues. CDR3 nucleotide sequence: TGCAGCGTTGTCGGAGGGGGCGTTATTGAAGCTTTCTTT. This encodes CSVVGGGVIEAFF.

The rearrangement joins TRBV6-5 to TRBJ1-5, with D possibly matching TRBD1 (6 bases). Per the germline V gene, CDR1 is MNHEY and CDR2 is SVGAGI. Trimming shortened V by 0 bases and J by 4 bases, and 13 bases separated the two germline ends. The CDR3 contains 16 residues. The CDR3 nucleotides read TGTGCCAGCAGTTACTCCTCGGACAGTTTAAATCAGCCCCAGCATTTT. Protein: CASSYSSDSLNQPQHF.

The genes are TRBV28 and TRBJ2-4; D might be TRBD1 (6 bases). The CDR3 contains 15 residues. Trimming pared 4 bases from V and 8 bases from J, leaving 18 bases between. The germline V gene encodes CDR1 MDHEN and CDR2 SYDVKM. The DNA for the CDR3 is TGTGCCAGCAGTTCCCTGAGGGGGTCCAGGGACATTCAGTACTTC. Amino acid sequence: CASSSLRGSRDIQYF.

The CDR3 DNA reads as TGTGCCAGCAGGCTTGGCCTAGCGGGATATAACACCGGGGAGCTGTTTTTT. It is translated as CASRLGLAGYNTGELFF. The chain has TRBV3-1 (or the pseudogene TRBV3-2) and TRBJ2-2, with 9 bases aligning to TRBD2. There are 17 residues in the CDR3. J was trimmed by 2 bases and V by 6 bases; bases with no gene match: 10. Per the germline V gene, CDR1 is LGHDT and CDR2 is YNNKEL (reference sequence).

J is TRBJ1-6 and V is TRBV7-6; tentatively, D is TRBD1 (6 bases). CDR3 length: 16 residues. CDR1 and CDR2 from the germline V gene are SGHVS and FNYEAQ. Trimming left V 4 bases short and J 6 bases short, with 16 bases between. This CDR3 is CASSSQRGGFNSPLHF. The DNA for the CDR3 is TGTGCCAGCAGCTCACAGAGGGGGGGGTTTAATTCACCCCTCCACTTT.

There are a few counts of this clone. V usage is TRBV2 and J usage is TRBJ2-1; TRBD2 agrees at 11 bases. CDR1 and CDR2 (germline): SNHLY, FYNNEI. The CDR3 runs 15 residues. V dropped 6 bases and J dropped 10; count of bases not matched to a gene: 11. The CDR3 nucleotides are TGTGCCAGCAGCAAAAGTAGCGGGAGGGGGGGCGAGCAGTTCTTC. It translates to CASSKSSGRGGEQFF.

V gene TRBV28 combines with J gene TRBJ1-1, with 8 bases that match TRBD1. Germline CDR1 and CDR2: MDHEN and SYDVKM. Trimming took 6 bases from V and 4 from J; bases not matched to a gene: 7. This CDR3 has 14 residues. The CDR3: CASSRGDRGTEAFF. Written as DNA, the CDR3 is TGTGCCAGCAGCAGGGGCGACAGGGGCACTGAAGCTTTCTTT.

The genes are TRBV3-1 (or the pseudogene TRBV3-2) and TRBJ2-7, with D possibly TRBD1 on 6 matching bases. V was trimmed by 2 bases and J by 2 bases, leaving 19 bases between them. Germline V gene sequence: CDR1 LGHDT, CDR2 YNNKEL (reference sequence). The CDR3 runs 17 residues. This CDR3 is CASSQLPRDRFAYEQYF. The CDR3 DNA sequence: TGTGCCAGCAGCCAACTACCCAGAGACAGGTTTGCCTACGAGCAGTACTTC.

The chain uses TRBV27 and TRBJ2-5, with TRBD2 identical over 10 bases. CDR1 and CDR2 from the germline V gene are MNHEY and SMNVEV (reference sequence). CDR3 length: 14 amino acids. Trimming cost V 6 bases and J 4 bases; bases outside gene matches: 5. The CDR3 DNA sequence: TGTGCCAGCAGACGGACTAGCGGAGTAGAGACCCAGTACTTC. It encodes CASRRTSGVETQYF.

The rearrangement joins TRBV4-1 to TRBJ2-6; 8 bases agree with TRBD1. Looked up from germline, CDR1 is MGHRA and CDR2 is YSYEKL. This CDR3 is 17 amino acids long. Trimming removed 1 base from V and 3 bases from J; junction bases left unmatched: 5. The CDR3 loop is CASSQARTGLGANVLTF. Here the CDR3 DNA reads TGCGCCAGCAGCCAAGCGCGGACAGGGCTTGGGGCCAACGTCCTGACTTTC.

This clone turned up a few times. Here the CDR3 reads CASSLGRATNEKLFF. The CDR3 bases are TGTGCCAGCAGCCTTGGGAGGGCAACTAATGAAAAACTGTTTTTT. The V call is TRBV6-5, the J call TRBJ1-4; D not certain. The V gene lost 6 bases and the J gene lost 0 bases, with 11 bases spanning the gap. CDR1 MNHEY and CDR2 SVGAGI come from the germline V gene. The CDR3 has 15 amino acids.

The chain combines TRBV11-2 with TRBJ1-1, with D perhaps matching TRBD1 (6 bases). The CDR3 length is 14 residues. V was clipped by 0 bases and J by 3 bases, with 8 bases between them. Germline V gene data show CDR1 as SGHAT and CDR2 as FQNNGV. In DNA, the CDR3 is TGTGCCAGCAGCTTAGAAAGGGGGTACACTGAAGCTTTCTTT. This encodes CASSLERGYTEAFF.

V and J are TRBV3-1 (or the pseudogene TRBV3-2) and TRBJ2-1; a possible D gene is TRBD2 (5 bases). From germline, CDR1 is LGHDT and CDR2 YNNKEL (reference sequence). V lost 3 bases and J 10 bases, leaving 10 bases between the germline ends. The CDR3 runs to 12 residues. CDR3 region: CASSHSRGEQFF. The CDR3 DNA reads TGTGCCAGCAGCCATAGTCGCGGGGAGCAGTTCTTC.

This chain connects TRBV19 to TRBJ2-3, with D possibly matching TRBD2 (6 bases). The V end was cut by 2 bases, the J end by 6 bases, with 9 bases between. Germline CDR1 is LNHDA and CDR2 is SQIVND (reference sequence). CDR3 size: 13 residues. In nucleotides, the CDR3 is TGTGCCAGTAGTATATCAGGGAGGGATACGCAGTATTTT. This translates into CASSISGRDTQYF.

The CDR3: CASSPTGLAGLYEQYF. DNA for the CDR3: TGTGCCAGCAGCCCAACGGGACTAGCGGGGCTCTACGAGCAGTACTTC. This chain connects TRBV6-2 or TRBV6-3 to TRBJ2-7; 13 nucleotides match TRBD2. With 6 bases clipped from V and 3 bases from J, the junction kept 8 bases outside the gene matches. Looked up from germline, CDR1 is MNHEY and CDR2 is SVGEGT. The CDR3 totals 16 residues.

The chain employs TRBV19 and TRBJ2-5; the match to TRBD2 covers 8 bases. The length of the CDR3 is 16 residues. Unmatched junction bases numbered 11, after V lost 4 bases and J lost 4 bases. Per the germline V gene, CDR1 is LNHDA and CDR2 is SQIVND (reference sequence). CDR3 sequence: CASSTDRTSLGETQYF. The CDR3 DNA reads as TGTGCCAGTAGTACCGACCGGACTAGCCTGGGAGAGACCCAGTACTTC. Based on the CDR3 plus reference TRBV19 and TRBJ2-5, the full variable domain is DGGITQSPKYLFRKEGQNVTLSCEQNLNHDAMYWYRQDPGQGLRLIYYSQIVNDFQKGDIAEGYSVSREKKESFPLTVTSAQKNPTAFYLCASSTDRTSLGETQYFGPGTRLLVL.

V is TRBV19 and J is TRBJ2-5; D is possibly TRBD1 (6 bases). Germline loops: CDR1 LNHDA, CDR2 SQIVND (reference sequence). The length of the CDR3 is 14 residues. Deletions cut 5 bases from V and 3 bases from J, with 13 bases between. The CDR3 here is CASSYRWTEETQYF. For the CDR3, the DNA is TGTGCCAGTAGTTATAGGTGGACAGAAGAGACCCAGTACTTC.

V and J are TRBV28 and TRBJ2-7, with TRBD1 as a possible D gene (6 bases). CDR1 and CDR2 (germline): MDHEN, SYDVKM. This CDR3 comprises 13 residues. The V end was cut by 2 bases, the J end by 7 bases, with 12 bases between. The CDR3 protein is CASSLVGGTEQYF. The DNA for the CDR3 is TGTGCCAGCAGTTTAGTAGGGGGAACTGAGCAGTACTTC.

The V call is TRBV5-1, the J call TRBJ2-7, with 10 bases that match TRBD2. J gave up 3 bases and V 2 bases, and 11 bases lay outside the gene matches. This CDR3 is built from 17 residues. From germline, CDR1 is SGHRS and CDR2 YFSETQ. CDR3 sequence (DNA): TGCGCCAGCAGCTTCTCCCCTCGGGAGCGGGGGGGCTACGAGCAGTACTTC. Translating it yields CASSFSPRERGGYEQYF.

The chain carries TRBV5-1 and TRBJ2-1, with TRBD2 matching 10 bases. The CDR3 is 15 residues long. The germline V gene encodes CDR1 SGHRS and CDR2 YFSETQ. V shed 0 bases, J shed 8 bases, and the junction held 5 bases outside the gene matches. As DNA, the CDR3 is TGCGCCAGCAGCTTGGTAGCGGGAGGCACATATGAGCAGTTCTTC. The encoded protein is CASSLVAGGTYEQFF.

J is TRBJ1-2 and V is TRBV3-1 (or the pseudogene TRBV3-2); possibly TRBD1 for D (6 bases). V was cut by 1 base and J by 4 bases, with 13 bases left in between. CDR1 is LGHDT, CDR2 YNNKEL, per germline (reference sequence). This CDR3 contains 15 residues. CDR3 loop: CASSQAGEQVYGYTF. The CDR3 nucleotides read TGTGCCAGCAGCCAAGCAGGGGAGCAGGTCTATGGCTACACCTTC.

V usage is TRBV5-4 and J usage is TRBJ2-3, with TRBD2 identical over 9 bases. Germline CDR1 and CDR2: SGHNT and YYREEE (reference sequence). V lost 0 bases to trimming and J lost 14 bases; unmatched junction nucleotides: 7. CDR3 length: 13 amino acids. CDR3 in amino acids: CASSLADGTSRYF. CDR3 bases: TGTGCCAGCAGCTTGGCGGACGGGACTAGCAGGTATTTT. The full variable domain, in which reference TRBV5-4 and TRBJ2-3 provide the parts outside the CDR3, is ETGVTQSPTHLIKTRGQQVTLRCSSQSGHNTVSWYQQALGQGPQFIFQYYREEENGRGNFPPRFSGLQFPNYSSELNVNALELDDSALYLCASSLADGTSRYFGPGTRLTVL.

This rearrangement joins TRBV7-9 to TRBJ2-7; the D gene is possibly TRBD2 (6 bases). The CDR3 totals 12 residues. CDR1 and CDR2 (germline): SEHNR, FQNEAQ (reference sequence). Trimming removed 5 bases from V and 12 bases from J, with 17 bases in between. This CDR3 is CASSLYDTGGYF. The CDR3 region has the DNA TGTGCCAGCAGCCTATACGACACCGGGGGGTACTTC.

The chain recombines TRBV5-6 with TRBJ2-5; weak D call: TRBD2 (5 bases). The CDR3 spans 17 residues. V lost 4 bases to trimming and J lost 5 bases, with 24 bases between them. CDR1 SGHDT and CDR2 YYEEEE come from the germline V gene. The CDR3 loop reads CASSLRRPGLHTETQYF. In nucleotides, the CDR3 is TGTGCCAGCAGCCTGCGCCGACCAGGACTTCATACTGAGACCCAGTACTTC.

The J gene is TRBJ2-1, the V gene TRBV9, with D perhaps TRBD1 (5 bases). The V end lost 3 bases, the J end lost 7 bases, and 14 bases lay between the germline ends. Germline CDR1 is SGDLS and CDR2 is YYNGEE. The CDR3 spans 14 residues. CDR3 bases: TGTGCCAGCAGCGCCCGACAGCAGGCAAATGAGCAGTTCTTC. Amino acid sequence: CASSARQQANEQFF. Full variable domain (remainder filled in from reference TRBV9 and TRBJ2-1): DSGVTQTPKHLITATGQRVTLRCSPRSGDLSVYWYQQSLDQGLQFLIQYYNGEERAKGNILERFSAQQFPDLHSELNLSSLELGDSALYFCASSARQQANEQFFGPGTRLTVL.